The 3 T cell receptor beta chains below were found in one sample sequenced in a study of T cell changes during pregnancy in multiple sclerosis. Repertoires were generated with immunoSEQ multiplex PCR, while TCRdb's copy carries only in-frame clones and drops some. Of more than 45,000 clones in the sample, about 90% were seen once. This material consisted of CD4+ T cells from peripheral blood mononuclear cells, taken after pregnancy. These receptors originate from a female donor with multiple sclerosis, enrolled in a pregnancy study.

This clone was counted a single time. The chain combines TRBV2 with TRBJ2-7; 9 bases fit TRBD1. Trimming cost V 8 bases and J 4 bases; bases outside gene matches: 6. Germline values: CDR1 SNHLY, CDR2 FYNNEI. The CDR3 runs to 13 residues. CDR3 sequence (DNA): TGTGCCAGCGACCAGGGACAGGGTTACGAGCAGTACTTC. The encoded protein is CASDQGQGYEQYF.

This clone was observed a handful of times. This chain uses TRBV9 with TRBJ2-1; D is possibly TRBD2 (6 bases). V lost 4 bases and J 6 bases, leaving 14 bases between the germline ends. The CDR3 contains 14 residues. Looked up from germline, CDR1 is SGDLS and CDR2 is YYNGEE. CDR3 amino acids: CASSLTGTGNEQFF. The CDR3 DNA is TGTGCCAGCAGCCTTACCGGGACTGGCAATGAGCAGTTCTTC.

This clone was found once. J is TRBJ2-1 and V is TRBV18; 8 nucleotides line up with TRBD2. From germline, CDR1 is KGHSH and CDR2 LQKENI. V shed 1 base, J shed 6 bases, and the junction held 5 bases outside the gene matches. This CDR3 has 15 amino acids. As DNA, the CDR3 is TGTGCCAGCTCACCACGAAGCGGGAGTGGCAATGAGCAGTTCTTC. This translates into CASSPRSGSGNEQFF. The full variable domain, its missing parts supplied by reference TRBV18 and TRBJ2-1, is NAGVMQNPRHLVRRRGQEARLRCSPMKGHSHVYWYRQLPEEGLKFMVYLQKENIIDESGMPKERFSAEFPKEGPSILRIQQVVRGDSAAYFCASSPRSGSGNEQFFGPGTRLTVL.